The entry below gives a single T cell receptor (beta chain) sequence along with its context. This record belongs to a study of cytomegalovirus exposure and HLA in healthy donors. On the study more broadly: Approximately 83 million unique TCRs from HLA-typed donors were held in an early data release.

Primers for the PCR totalled 60 Vbeta and 13 Jbeta. Assay used: immunoSEQ multiplex PCR; TCRdb lists only in-frame clones, some missing. The sample table sets out approximately 150,000 clones. The sequence was collected from a woman aged 18 to 35 in good health and CMV-seronegative. Sequencing was carried out using PBMCs.

CDR3 nucleotide sequence: TGTGCCAGCAGTTTAGGACAGGGAGGCCAGCCCCAGCATTTT. It yields the protein CASSLGQGGQPQHF. The J gene is TRBJ1-5, the V gene TRBV28, with 8 bases that match TRBD1. Germline V gene lookup returns CDR1 MDHEN and CDR2 SYDVKM. The CDR3 has 14 amino acids. The V and J ends lost 2 bases and 7 bases, in that order; junction bases with no gene match: 4. Full variable domain (missing parts from reference TRBV28 and TRBJ1-5): DVKVTQSSRYLVKRTGEKVFLECVQDMDHENMFWYRQDPGLGLRLIYFSYDVKMKEKGDIPEGYSVSREKKERFSLILESASTNQTSMYLCASSLGQGGQPQHFGDGTRLSIL.